Below are 3 T cell receptor beta chains sequenced from a single sample in a study of blood T cell repertoires in COVID-19. Repertoires were generated with immunoSEQ multiplex PCR, while TCRdb's copy carries only in-frame clones and drops some. The sample includes tens of thousands of clones, roughly nine tenths of them seen just once. Sample: peripheral blood. These receptors originate from a man older than 75 in a cohort sampled during active COVID-19.

This rearrangement joins TRBV4-2 to TRBJ2-1; 7 bases agree with TRBD1. The V and J ends lost 1 base and 7 bases, in that order; junction bases with no gene match: 7. Per the germline V gene, CDR1 is LGHNA and CDR2 is YNFKEQ. This CDR3 is 15 amino acids long. The CDR3 here is CASSQGGQVHNEQFF. The DNA of the CDR3 is TGTGCCAGCAGCCAAGGAGGACAGGTTCATAATGAGCAGTTCTTC.

The chain joins TRBV5-1 to TRBJ2-7; D perhaps matches TRBD1 (6 bases). Trimming took off 1 base at V and 0 bases at J, with 11 bases between the two ends. The CDR3 has 15 residues. Germline-derived CDR1 and CDR2 are SGHRS and YFSETQ. CDR3 amino acids: CASSLMGQGSYEQYV. The CDR3 DNA is TGCGCCAGCAGCTTGATGGGACAAGGCTCCTACGAGCAGTACGTC.

CDR3 sequence: CASSEQGATNEKLFF. The CDR3, as DNA: TGTGCCAGCAGCGAACAGGGGGCCACTAATGAAAAACTGTTTTTT. The V call is TRBV9, the J call TRBJ1-4; 9 nucleotides agree with TRBD1. V shed 3 bases, J shed 2 bases, and the junction held 2 bases outside the gene matches. The length of the CDR3 is 15 residues. Germline V CDR1 and CDR2: SGDLS, YYNGEE.